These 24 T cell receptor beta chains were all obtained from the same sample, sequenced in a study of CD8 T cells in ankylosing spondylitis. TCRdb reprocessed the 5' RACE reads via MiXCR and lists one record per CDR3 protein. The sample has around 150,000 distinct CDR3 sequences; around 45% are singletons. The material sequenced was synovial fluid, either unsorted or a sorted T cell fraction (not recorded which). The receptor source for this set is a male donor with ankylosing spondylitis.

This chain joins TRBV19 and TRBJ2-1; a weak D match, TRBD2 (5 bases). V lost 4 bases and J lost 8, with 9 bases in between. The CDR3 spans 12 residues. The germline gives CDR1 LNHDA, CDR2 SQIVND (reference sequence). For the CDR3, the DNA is TGTGCCAGTAGTAACGGACTTGATGAGCAGTTCTTC. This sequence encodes CASSNGLDEQFF.

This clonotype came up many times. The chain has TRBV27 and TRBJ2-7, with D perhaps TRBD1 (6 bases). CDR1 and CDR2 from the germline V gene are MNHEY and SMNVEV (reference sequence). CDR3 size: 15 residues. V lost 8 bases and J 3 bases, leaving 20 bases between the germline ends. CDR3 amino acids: CASRDLTGILYEQYF. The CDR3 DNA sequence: TGTGCCAGCCGCGACCTAACAGGGATCCTCTACGAGCAGTACTTC.

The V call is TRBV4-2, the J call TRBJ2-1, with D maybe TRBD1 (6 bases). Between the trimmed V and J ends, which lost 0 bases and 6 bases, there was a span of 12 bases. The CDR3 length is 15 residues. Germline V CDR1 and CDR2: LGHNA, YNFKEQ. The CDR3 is CASSQDVLGGNEQFF. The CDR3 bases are TGTGCCAGCAGCCAAGATGTCCTAGGGGGCAATGAGCAGTTCTTC.

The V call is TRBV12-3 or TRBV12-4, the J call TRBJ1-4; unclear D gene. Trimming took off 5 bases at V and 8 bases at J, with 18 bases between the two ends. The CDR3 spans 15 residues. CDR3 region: CASSPGPSRREKLFF. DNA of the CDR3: TGTGCCAGCAGTCCAGGCCCCTCCAGAAGGGAAAAACTGTTTTTT.

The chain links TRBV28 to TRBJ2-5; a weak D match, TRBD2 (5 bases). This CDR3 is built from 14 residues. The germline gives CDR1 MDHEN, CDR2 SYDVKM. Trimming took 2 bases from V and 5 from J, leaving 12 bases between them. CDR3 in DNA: TGTGCCAGCAGTTTAGTGATTTCGGGGGAGACCCAGTACTTC. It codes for CASSLVISGETQYF.

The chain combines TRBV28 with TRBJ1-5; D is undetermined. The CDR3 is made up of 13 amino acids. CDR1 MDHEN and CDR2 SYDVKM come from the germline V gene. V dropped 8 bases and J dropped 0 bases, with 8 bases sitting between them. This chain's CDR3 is CASGQHSNQPQHF. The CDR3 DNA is TGTGCCAGCGGCCAGCATAGCAATCAGCCCCAGCATTTT.

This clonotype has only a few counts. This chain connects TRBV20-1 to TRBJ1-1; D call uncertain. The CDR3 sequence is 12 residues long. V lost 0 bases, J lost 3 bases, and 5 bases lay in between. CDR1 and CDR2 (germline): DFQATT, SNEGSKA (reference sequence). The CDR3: CSARETDTEAFF. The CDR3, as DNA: TGCAGTGCTAGAGAAACAGACACTGAAGCTTTCTTT.

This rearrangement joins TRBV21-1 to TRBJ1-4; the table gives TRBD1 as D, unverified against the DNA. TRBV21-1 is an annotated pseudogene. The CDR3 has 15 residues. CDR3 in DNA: TGTGCCAGCAGCGTAAGCAGGGGGCTAAGGGAAAAACTGTTTTTT. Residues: CASSVSRGLREKLFF.

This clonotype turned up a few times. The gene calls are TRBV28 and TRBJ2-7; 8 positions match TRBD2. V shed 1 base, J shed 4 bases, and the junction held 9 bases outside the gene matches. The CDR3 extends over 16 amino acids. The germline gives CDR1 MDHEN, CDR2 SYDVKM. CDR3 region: CASSLLYAGGLYEQYF. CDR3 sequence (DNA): TGTGCCAGCAGTTTATTGTACGCGGGAGGCCTGTACGAGCAGTACTTC.

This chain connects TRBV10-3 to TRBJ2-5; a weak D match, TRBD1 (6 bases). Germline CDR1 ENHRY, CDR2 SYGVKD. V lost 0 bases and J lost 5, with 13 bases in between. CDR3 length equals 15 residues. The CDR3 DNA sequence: TGTGCCATCAGTGAGTCGGGACACCTAAGGGAGACCCAGTACTTC. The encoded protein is CAISESGHLRETQYF.

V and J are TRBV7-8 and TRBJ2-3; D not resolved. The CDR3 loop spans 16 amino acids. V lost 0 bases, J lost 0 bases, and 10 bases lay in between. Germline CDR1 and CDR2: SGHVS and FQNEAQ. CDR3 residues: CASSLARNPSTDTQYF. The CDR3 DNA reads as TGTGCCAGCAGCTTAGCGCGGAACCCCAGCACAGATACGCAGTATTTT.

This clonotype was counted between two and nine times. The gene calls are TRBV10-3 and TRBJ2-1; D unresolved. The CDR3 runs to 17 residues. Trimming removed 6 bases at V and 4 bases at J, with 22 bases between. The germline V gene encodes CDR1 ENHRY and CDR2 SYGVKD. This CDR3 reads CAISQPPLPTGYNEQFF. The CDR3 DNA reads TGTGCCATCAGCCAACCTCCGCTCCCGACGGGTTACAATGAGCAGTTCTTC.

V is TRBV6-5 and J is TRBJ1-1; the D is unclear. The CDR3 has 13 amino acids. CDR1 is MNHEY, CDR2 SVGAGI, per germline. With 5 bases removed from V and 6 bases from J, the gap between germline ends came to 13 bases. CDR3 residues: CASSTKGSAEAFF. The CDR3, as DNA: TGTGCCAGCAGTACTAAGGGAAGCGCTGAAGCTTTCTTT.

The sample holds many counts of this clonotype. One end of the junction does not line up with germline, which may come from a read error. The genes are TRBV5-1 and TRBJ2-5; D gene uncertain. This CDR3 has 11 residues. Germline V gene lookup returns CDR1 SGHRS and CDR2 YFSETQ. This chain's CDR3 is CASSLRETQYF. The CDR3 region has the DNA TGTGCCAGCAGCTTGCGAGAGACCCAGTACTTC.

The CDR3 region is CATSRDRRARKLFF. Here the CDR3 DNA reads TGTGCCACCAGCAGAGATCGAAGAGCGCGTAAACTGTTTTTT. The rearrangement uses TRBV15 and TRBJ1-4; D gene uncertain. Germline CDR1 is LNHNV and CDR2 is YYDKDF (reference sequence). V lost 0 bases and J lost 11, with 13 bases in between. The CDR3 is made up of 14 amino acids.

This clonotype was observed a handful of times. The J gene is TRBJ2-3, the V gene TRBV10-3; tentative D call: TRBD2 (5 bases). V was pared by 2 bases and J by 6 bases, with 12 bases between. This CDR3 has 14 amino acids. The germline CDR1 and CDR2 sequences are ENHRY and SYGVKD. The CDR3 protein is CAISETRRLDTQYF. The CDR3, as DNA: TGTGCCATCAGTGAGACTAGAAGACTTGATACGCAGTATTTT.

The CDR3 DNA reads TGTGCCACCAAGCGGGAGCCCTCCTACGAGCAGTACTTC. Translated, it gives CATKREPSYEQYF. The chain uses TRBV5-4 and TRBJ2-7, with 8 bases aligning to TRBD2. The CDR3 runs 13 residues. The V gene end was trimmed by 9 bases and the J gene end by 0 bases; junction bases not matched to a gene: 5. Germline V lookup: CDR1 SGHNT, CDR2 YYREEE (reference sequence).

The CDR3 reads CASSFVASGDRSEQFF. The CDR3 bases are TGTGCCAGCAGTTTCGTGGCTAGCGGGGACAGGAGTGAGCAGTTCTTC. The gene calls are TRBV28 and TRBJ2-1; perhaps TRBD2 as D (9 bases). Trimming shortened V by 3 bases and J by 9 bases, and 21 bases separated the two germline ends. Germline V gene data show CDR1 as MDHEN and CDR2 as SYDVKM. The CDR3 is 16 residues long.

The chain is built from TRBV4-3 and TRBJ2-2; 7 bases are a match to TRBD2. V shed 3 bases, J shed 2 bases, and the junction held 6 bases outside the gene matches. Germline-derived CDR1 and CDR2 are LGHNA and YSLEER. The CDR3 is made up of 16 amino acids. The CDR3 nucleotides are TGCGCCAGCAGCCAGGGTCTAGCGGAAAACACCGGGGAGCTGTTTTTT. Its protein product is CASSQGLAENTGELFF.

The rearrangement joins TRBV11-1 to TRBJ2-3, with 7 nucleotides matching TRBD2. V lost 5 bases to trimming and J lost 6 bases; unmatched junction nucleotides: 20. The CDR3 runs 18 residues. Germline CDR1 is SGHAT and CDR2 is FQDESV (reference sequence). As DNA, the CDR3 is TGTGCCAGCAGCCCCAAGAGGCTGGCGGGGGACCGTGGGGATACGCAGTATTTT. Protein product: CASSPKRLAGDRGDTQYF.

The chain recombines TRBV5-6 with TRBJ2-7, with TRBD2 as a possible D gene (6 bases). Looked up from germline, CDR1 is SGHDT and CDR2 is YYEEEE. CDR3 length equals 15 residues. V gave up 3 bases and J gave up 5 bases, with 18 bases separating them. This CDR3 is CASSSERESSNEQYF. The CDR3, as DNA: TGTGCCAGCAGCTCCGAACGGGAGTCTTCCAACGAGCAGTACTTC.

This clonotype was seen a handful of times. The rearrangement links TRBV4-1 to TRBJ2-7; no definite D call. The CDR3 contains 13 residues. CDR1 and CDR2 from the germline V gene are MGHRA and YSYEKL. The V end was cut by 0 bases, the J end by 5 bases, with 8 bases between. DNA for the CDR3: TGCGCCAGCAGCCAAGATGACACGCACGAGCAGTACTTC. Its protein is CASSQDDTHEQYF.

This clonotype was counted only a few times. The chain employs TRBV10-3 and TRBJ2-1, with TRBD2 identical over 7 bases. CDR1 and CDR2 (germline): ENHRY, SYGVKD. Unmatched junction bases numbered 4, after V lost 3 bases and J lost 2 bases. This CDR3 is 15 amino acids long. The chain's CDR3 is CAISDSGRAYNEQFF. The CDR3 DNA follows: TGTGCCATCAGTGATAGTGGGAGGGCCTACAATGAGCAGTTCTTC.

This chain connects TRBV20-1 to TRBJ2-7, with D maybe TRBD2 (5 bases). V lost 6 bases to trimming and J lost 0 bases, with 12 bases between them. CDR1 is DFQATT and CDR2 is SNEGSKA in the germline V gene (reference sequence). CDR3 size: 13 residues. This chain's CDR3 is CSASGPDSYEQYF. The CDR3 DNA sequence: TGCAGTGCAAGCGGACCGGACTCCTACGAGCAGTACTTC.